The 18 T cell receptor beta chains given below trace back to one sample, sequenced in a study of a mutant IDH1 vaccine in newly diagnosed glioma. Libraries were prepared by immunoSEQ multiplex PCR; TCRdb keeps only in-frame clonotypes and omits some of them. The profile shows about 94,000 clones, about 90% of them singletons. Antigen specificity for these receptors is unknown. Time point defined: week 47, end of study. All doses held 300 ug of mutant IDH1 20-mer peptide, with topical imiquimod. The sample was PBMCs, taken from a glioma patient whose treatment included an IDH1 peptide vaccine. The receptors originated from a woman aged 50 to 65 with glioma.

The chain combines TRBV7-9 with TRBJ2-4; D may be TRBD1 or TRBD2 (5 bases each). Germline assignment: CDR1 SEHNR and CDR2 FQNEAQ (reference sequence). The CDR3 contains 15 residues. V was trimmed by 3 bases and J by 3 bases, leaving 12 bases between them. CDR3 bases: TGTGCCAGCAGCTTTTCCGGGACGCACAAAAACATTCAGTACTTC. Residues: CASSFSGTHKNIQYF.

This sequence joins TRBV2 and TRBJ2-7; tentatively, D is TRBD1 (5 bases). The V gene's germline CDR1 is SNHLY and CDR2 FYNNEI. The CDR3 has 13 residues. V was pared by 1 base and J by 3 bases, with 7 bases between. CDR3 DNA: TGTGCCAGCAGTGAAGTGCAGGGCTACGAGCAGTACTTC. It codes for CASSEVQGYEQYF.

The V gene is TRBV18, the J gene TRBJ2-1, with 10 bases lining up with TRBD2. After removal of 3 bases from V and 8 bases from J, the junction contained 7 bases not matched to a gene. CDR1 and CDR2 (germline): KGHSH, LQKENI. The CDR3 consists of 15 residues. CDR3: CASSPLAGVFDEQFF. The CDR3 region has the DNA TGTGCCAGCTCACCCCTAGCGGGAGTTTTTGATGAGCAGTTCTTC.

In its sample, this clone was seen a few times. The chain employs TRBV27 and TRBJ1-5; D ambiguous. V was clipped by 10 bases and J by 3 bases, with 19 bases between them. Germline assignment: CDR1 MNHEY and CDR2 SMNVEV (reference sequence). The CDR3 loop spans 15 amino acids. The CDR3 reads CATKSVNSYNQPQHF. CDR3 nucleotide sequence: TGTGCCACCAAATCGGTGAACAGCTACAATCAGCCCCAGCATTTT.

This clone was seen only a few times. The chain uses TRBV19 and TRBJ1-5; D not resolved. V was cut by 1 base and J by 5 bases, with 15 bases left in between. This CDR3 is 16 amino acids long. In germline, CDR1 is LNHDA, CDR2 SQIVND (reference sequence). The CDR3 loop reads CASSIGWTRGDQPQHF. As DNA, the CDR3 is TGTGCCAGTAGTATAGGCTGGACCCGAGGTGATCAGCCCCAGCATTTT.

This chain connects TRBV28 to TRBJ1-5, with 11 positions matching TRBD1. Germline lookup yields CDR1 MDHEN and CDR2 SYDVKM. The CDR3 consists of 18 residues. Germline trimming cut 5 bases from V and 0 bases from J; bases unmatched to any gene: 9. As DNA, the CDR3 is TGTGCCAGCAGTCTCGGGACAGGGGGAAGCTATAGCAATCAGCCCCAGCATTTT. It is translated as CASSLGTGGSYSNQPQHF.

V gene TRBV2 combines with J gene TRBJ1-1; a weak D match, TRBD1 (6 bases). This CDR3 has 13 residues. Trimming left V 2 bases short and J 9 bases short, with 13 bases between. Germline loops: CDR1 SNHLY, CDR2 FYNNEI. CDR3 coding DNA: TGTGCCAGCAGTGAAAGACAGGATTACCAAGCTTTCTTT. Amino acids: CASSERQDYQAFF.

The chain uses TRBV5-1 and TRBJ1-4; D not certain. This CDR3 region has 17 residues. Germline loops: CDR1 SGHRS, CDR2 YFSETQ. Trimming took off 0 bases at V and 0 bases at J, with 12 bases between the two ends. The CDR3 protein is CASSLVPSPATNEKLFF. The CDR3 DNA follows: TGCGCCAGCAGCTTGGTACCCAGCCCCGCAACTAATGAAAAACTGTTTTTT.

The chain carries TRBV9 and TRBJ1-1; possible D gene TRBD1, 5 bases. Germline V gene data show CDR1 as SGDLS and CDR2 as YYNGEE. The CDR3 sequence is 14 residues long. V lost 1 base and J lost 4, with 11 bases in between. The CDR3 region is CASSVKGLGTEAFF. DNA of the CDR3: TGTGCCAGCAGCGTAAAGGGGCTTGGCACTGAAGCTTTCTTT.

On this clone itself: The same CDR3 is also encoded by other DNA sequences in this sample. The chain uses TRBV7-9 and TRBJ2-3; D not certain. This CDR3 contains 12 residues. Trimming shortened V by 5 bases and J by 1 base, and 4 bases separated the two germline ends. Germline V CDR1 and CDR2: SEHNR, FQNEAQ (reference sequence). CDR3 protein: CASSLGTDTQYF. The CDR3 DNA reads as TGTGCCAGCAGCCTAGGCACAGATACGCAGTATTTT.

The chain uses TRBV4-1 and TRBJ2-7; the match to TRBD2 covers 7 bases. Germline V gives CDR1 MGHRA, CDR2 YSYEKL. CDR3 length: 15 amino acids. V lost 1 base to trimming and J lost 2 bases; unmatched junction nucleotides: 5. Here the CDR3 reads CASSQALAGTYEQYF. As DNA, the CDR3 is TGCGCCAGCAGCCAAGCGTTAGCGGGTACCTACGAGCAGTACTTC.

The genes are TRBV18 and TRBJ2-5, with D unclear. V lost 0 bases, J lost 4 bases, and 6 bases lay in between. This CDR3 region has 13 residues. Germline V gives CDR1 KGHSH, CDR2 LQKENI. CDR3 in amino acids: CASSPPGLETQYF. CDR3 DNA sequence: TGTGCCAGCTCACCACCGGGCCTAGAGACCCAGTACTTC.

The chain couples TRBV6-5 to TRBJ1-5; weak D call: TRBD1 (6 bases). CDR1 and CDR2 from the germline V gene are MNHEY and SVGAGI. Trimming shortened V by 2 bases and J by 7 bases, and 12 bases separated the two germline ends. There are 14 residues in the CDR3. The CDR3 DNA sequence: TGTGCCAGCAGTTACAACAGGGTAGGGCAGCCCCAGCATTTT. Its protein product is CASSYNRVGQPQHF.

This clone was observed once. V and J are TRBV7-8 and TRBJ1-5; possibly TRBD1 for D (5 bases). V was clipped by 1 base and J by 5 bases, with 6 bases between them. The CDR3 contains 13 residues. The germline V gene encodes CDR1 SGHVS and CDR2 FQNEAQ. CDR3 coding DNA: TGTGCCAGCAGCTTAGTAGGGGATCAGCCCCAGCATTTT. As protein: CASSLVGDQPQHF.

This chain uses TRBV5-1 with TRBJ2-5; D is uncertain. The last part of the DNA fits TRBJ2-7 better; the J call may be wrong. The CDR3 runs 13 residues. Germline loops: CDR1 SGHRS, CDR2 YFSETQ. For the CDR3, the DNA is TGCGCCAGCAGCGCGCCGACTGCTTACGAGCAGTACTTC. Translation gives CASSAPTAYEQYF.

The genes are TRBV5-1 and TRBJ2-1, with 10 positions matching TRBD2. CDR1 and CDR2 from the germline V gene are SGHRS and YFSETQ. The CDR3 spans 15 residues. V was pared by 2 bases and J by 10 bases, with 9 bases of the junction left unmatched. In DNA form, the CDR3 reads TGCGCCAGCAGCTTAGGGAGCGGGAGGGCTCGGGAGCAGTTCTTC. The encoded protein is CASSLGSGRAREQFF. Full variable domain (remainder filled in from reference TRBV5-1 and TRBJ2-1): KAGVTQTPRYLIKTRGQQVTLSCSPISGHRSVSWYQQTPGQGLQFLFEYFSETQRNKGNFPGRFSGRQFSNSRSEMNVSTLELGDSALYLCASSLGSGRAREQFFGPGTRLTVL.

The rearrangement uses TRBV6-5 and TRBJ2-7; D remains unclear. This CDR3 has 14 amino acids. Per germline, CDR1 MNHEY and CDR2 SVGAGI. V lost 0 bases and J lost 6, with 12 bases in between. This CDR3 is CASSYSQRVREQYF. The DNA for the CDR3 is TGTGCCAGCAGTTACTCCCAAAGGGTCCGCGAGCAGTACTTC.

The chain recombines TRBV28 with TRBJ1-5, with TRBD1 matching 8 bases. The J segment lost 4 bases and the V segment lost 6 bases, leaving 5 bases of the junction unmatched. The germline V gene has CDR1 MDHEN and CDR2 SYDVKM. There are 14 residues in the CDR3. CDR3 residues: CASRQDRGNQPQHF. The DNA for the CDR3 is TGTGCCAGCAGGCAAGACAGGGGAAATCAGCCCCAGCATTTT. The whole variable domain, remainder taken from reference TRBV28 and TRBJ1-5, is DVKVTQSSRYLVKRTGEKVFLECVQDMDHENMFWYRQDPGLGLRLIYFSYDVKMKEKGDIPEGYSVSREKKERFSLILESASTNQTSMYLCASRQDRGNQPQHFGDGTRLSIL.